Listed below are T cell receptor beta chains from one sample, sequenced in a study of OX40 agonist ivuxolimab in advanced cancers. Only in-frame clones appear in the TCRdb table, and some are missing; sequencing was by immunoSEQ multiplex PCR. The top ten clones hold more than 1.4% of a sample with roughly 68,000 clones, approximately 83% of them seen once. The material sequenced was CD4+ or CD8+ T cells sorted from blood, taken in a trial of the OX40 agonist ivuxolimab. The receptors were sampled from an adult with an advanced solid tumor such as melanoma, head and neck, liver or kidney cancer. The CDR3 runs from the conserved cysteine through the conserved F or W. Each record gives: D gene, V gene, J gene, clone size, CDR3 protein, CDR3 DNA. A D gene is named only where the DNA matches it firmly. Size is stated for part of the rows, as once, few or many counts, or as a class when the clone is expanded.

-	TRBV5-1	TRBJ1-4	-	CASSPRADFNEKLFF	TGCGCCAGCAGCCCCCGGGCAGATTTTAATGAAAAACTGTTTTTT
TRBD2	TRBV4-2	TRBJ2-7	-	CASSLRSTSGDSYEQYF	TGTGCCAGCAGCCTACGTTCCACTAGCGGGGACTCCTACGAGCAGTACTTC
-	TRBV19	TRBJ1-1	-	CASLSFQKNTEAFF	TGTGCCAGTCTCTCGTTCCAGAAGAACACTGAAGCTTTCTTT
TRBD1	TRBV19	TRBJ2-7	few	CASSSRTGGSYEQYF	TGTGCCAGTAGTTCACGGACAGGGGGATCCTACGAGCAGTACTTC
TRBD2	TRBV9	TRBJ2-7	-	CASSVGTSGGHLSYEQYF	TGTGCCAGCAGCGTAGGGACTAGCGGGGGGCACCTCTCCTACGAGCAGTACTTC
-	TRBV14	TRBJ2-1	-	CASSYYRGNEQFF	TGTGCCAGCAGCTATTATAGGGGGAATGAGCAGTTCTTC
-	TRBV28	TRBJ1-2	-	CASRSDRYGYTF	TGTGCCAGCAGATCGGACCGCTATGGCTACACCTTC
-	TRBV21-1	TRBJ1-2	-	CASSKGPPLGGYTF	TGTGCCAGCAGCAAAGGTCCACCGCTTGGGGGCTACACCTTC
-	TRBV11-2	TRBJ1-5	-	CASSPGGVGNQPQHF	TGTGCCAGCAGCCCCGGGGGGGTCGGTAATCAGCCCCAGCATTTT
-	TRBV2	TRBJ2-7	-	CASSEGGAGHEQYF	TGTGCCAGCAGTGAAGGGGGGGCGGGACACGAGCAGTACTTC
-	TRBV6-5	TRBJ1-4	once	CASSYSGTATNEKLFF	TGTGCCAGCAGTTACTCCGGTACAGCAACTAATGAAAAACTGTTTTTT
-	TRBV5-5	TRBJ1-6	once	CASSLGRRINSPLHF	TGTGCCAGCAGCTTGGGGCGGAGAATTAATTCACCCCTCCACTTT
TRBD1	TRBV6-5	TRBJ2-7	-	CASSYGTGGYEQYF	TGTGCCAGCAGTTACGGGACAGGGGGGTACGAGCAGTACTTC
-	TRBV23-1	TRBJ2-7	-	CASSGTLIYEQYF	TGCGCCAGCAGTGGAACACTGATCTACGAGCAGTACTTC
-	TRBV27	TRBJ2-5	-	CASSPPGTETQYF	TGTGCCAGCAGTCCGCCGGGAACAGAGACCCAGTACTTC
TRBD2	TRBV5-4	TRBJ2-5	-	CASSLIGTSGGETQYF	TGTGCCAGCAGCTTGATCGGGACTAGCGGGGGAGAGACCCAGTACTTC
-	TRBV5-4	TRBJ2-5	-	CASTPDASRETQYF	TGTGCCAGCACCCCCGATGCTTCCCGTGAGACCCAGTACTTC
-	TRBV5-6	TRBJ1-5	-	CASSQGGYQPQHF	TGTGCCAGCAGCCAAGGGGGGTATCAGCCCCAGCATTTT
-	TRBV18	TRBJ2-2	few	CASSLKERTGELFF	TGTGCCAGCTCCCTAAAGGAGCGCACCGGGGAGCTGTTTTTT
TRBD1	TRBV27	TRBJ1-5	-	CATKGGTGVYSNQPQHF	TGTGCCACCAAAGGGGGGACAGGGGTATATAGCAATCAGCCCCAGCATTTT
-	TRBV6-5	TRBJ1-2	-	CASSYSGAGGYGYTF	TGTGCCAGCAGTTACTCAGGGGCCGGTGGCTATGGCTACACCTTC
-	TRBV5-1	TRBJ2-5	-	CASRGAGAGGETQYF	TGCGCCAGCAGGGGGGCGGGGGCCGGAGGAGAGACCCAGTACTTC
TRBD1	TRBV28	TRBJ1-1	-	CASSFGLRQGTEAFF	TGTGCCAGCAGTTTTGGGTTGAGACAGGGAACTGAAGCTTTCTTT
TRBD1	TRBV11-2	TRBJ2-5	-	CASSPRTGGFFQETQYF	TGTGCCAGCAGCCCCAGGACAGGGGGCTTTTTCCAAGAGACCCAGTACTTC
-	TRBV11-2	TRBJ1-1	-	CASSLWQMNTEAFF	TGTGCCAGCAGCTTATGGCAGATGAACACTGAAGCTTTCTTT
-	TRBV5-1	TRBJ1-1	-	CASSETGRNTEAFF	TGCGCCAGCAGCGAGACAGGACGGAACACTGAAGCTTTCTTT
-	TRBV6-1	TRBJ1-1	once	CASRLRETEAFF	TGTGCCAGCAGACTCAGGGAGACTGAAGCTTTCTTT
-	TRBV28	TRBJ1-5	few	CASSLGPSNQPQHF	TGTGCCAGCAGTTTAGGCCCGAGCAATCAGCCCCAGCATTTT
-	TRBV7-9	TRBJ2-5	-	CASSRDNQETQYF	TGTGCCAGCAGTCGGGACAACCAAGAGACCCAGTACTTC
TRBD1	TRBV29-1	TRBJ2-7	-	CSVGQGSGEQYF	TGCAGCGTTGGACAGGGTTCAGGCGAGCAGTACTTC
-	TRBV19	TRBJ1-1	-	CASRWRRGEGNTEAFF	TGTGCCAGTAGATGGCGAAGGGGTGAAGGGAACACTGAAGCTTTCTTT
TRBD1	TRBV7-2	TRBJ2-7	-	CASSLSQDRERALGQYF	TGTGCCAGCAGCTTATCCCAAGACAGGGAGAGGGCCCTTGGGCAGTACTTC
-	TRBV5-1	TRBJ2-2	-	CASSPSPNTGELFF	TGCGCCAGCAGCCCCAGTCCGAACACCGGGGAGCTGTTTTTT
-	TRBV5-4	TRBJ2-5	-	CASSRATVLETQYF	TGTGCCAGCAGCCGTGCGACAGTCCTAGAGACCCAGTACTTC
TRBD1	TRBV4-1	TRBJ2-5	few	CASSDPGQGVTETQYF	TGCGCCAGCAGCGACCCGGGACAGGGAGTGACGGAGACCCAGTACTTC
-	TRBV5-1	TRBJ1-1	few	CASSPGTEGTEAFF	TGCGCCAGCAGCCCCGGGACGGAGGGCACTGAAGCTTTCTTT
-	TRBV7-9	TRBJ1-1	-	CASSADLNTEAFF	TGTGCCAGCAGCGCCGACTTGAACACTGAAGCTTTCTTT
-	TRBV7-6	TRBJ1-1	-	CASSFGTRGANTEAFF	TGTGCCAGCAGCTTCGGGACCCGAGGGGCTAACACTGAAGCTTTCTTT
-	TRBV7-2	TRBJ2-3	-	CASSLVRTGSGTDTQYF	TGTGCCAGCAGCTTAGTTCGGACGGGGTCCGGCACAGATACGCAGTATTTT
-	TRBV11-3	TRBJ1-1	-	CASSLGGGLGEAFF	TGTGCCAGCAGCTTAGGCGGGGGGCTGGGTGAAGCTTTCTTT
-	TRBV6-1	TRBJ1-5	-	CASSGGPNQPQHF	TGTGCCAGCAGTGGGGGCCCTAATCAGCCCCAGCATTTT
-	TRBV5-4	TRBJ1-2	-	CASSPPGYGYTF	TGTGCCAGCAGCCCCCCGGGGTATGGCTACACCTTC
TRBD1	TRBV27	TRBJ2-7	-	CASSYRDRGLHEQYF	TGTGCCAGCAGTTACCGGGACAGGGGGCTTCACGAGCAGTACTTC
TRBD1	TRBV7-2	TRBJ1-1	-	CASSLGTGVNTEAFF	TGTGCCAGCAGCTTAGGAACAGGGGTGAACACTGAAGCTTTCTTT
TRBD2	TRBV29-1	TRBJ2-3	-	CSASGLAMEGDTQYF	TGCAGCGCCTCCGGACTAGCGATGGAGGGAGATACGCAGTATTTT
-	TRBV27	TRBJ1-5	-	CAGGKARGFNQPQHF	TGTGCCGGGGGCAAGGCCCGAGGGTTTAATCAGCCCCAGCATTTT
TRBD2	TRBV7-9	TRBJ2-1	-	CASSLPPRLSREGHEQFF	TGTGCCAGCAGCTTACCTCCCCGGCTCTCGCGGGAGGGCCATGAGCAGTTCTTC
TRBD1	TRBV7-2	TRBJ1-5	few	CASSYWTGGSNQPQHF	TGTGCCAGCAGCTACTGGACAGGGGGAAGCAATCAGCCCCAGCATTTT
-	TRBV9	TRBJ1-2	-	CASSRDGTEASIYGYTF	TGTGCCAGCAGCCGCGACGGGACTGAGGCTTCCATCTATGGCTACACCTTC
-	TRBV7-6	TRBJ2-7	-	CASSFGHSEQYF	TGTGCCAGCAGCTTCGGACATTCCGAGCAGTACTTC
-	TRBV7-8	TRBJ1-4	-	CASSSNGALNEKLFF	TGTGCCAGCAGCTCAAACGGAGCTTTAAATGAAAAACTGTTTTTT
-	TRBV4-2	TRBJ2-2	once	CASSQVTSPTGELFF	TGTGCCAGCAGCCAAGTGACCTCTCCGACCGGGGAGCTGTTTTTT
TRBD1	TRBV6-5	TRBJ1-2	-	CASSYGQARGYTF	TGTGCCAGCAGTTACGGACAGGCCCGGGGCTACACCTTC
-	TRBV11-2	TRBJ1-3	-	CASSEQGRGNTIYF	TGTGCCAGCAGCGAACAGGGTAGAGGAAACACCATATATTTT
-	TRBV6-5	TRBJ2-7	once	CASSERGNSYEQYF	TGTGCCAGCAGTGAGAGGGGCAACTCCTACGAGCAGTACTTC
-	TRBV18	TRBJ1-4	-	CASSNPGDTNEKLFF	TGTGCCAGCTCCAACCCGGGGGACACTAATGAAAAACTGTTTTTT